This TCR beta chain was captured by sequencing in a study of T cell responses to AZD1222 COVID-19 vaccine (dated by TCRdb to the early 2020s). Study-wide context: Because spike-specific TCR depth and breadth did not differ between the two schedules, AZD1222 recipients who got a second dose at roughly 4 weeks were pooled with those who got a second dose at roughly 12 weeks. TCR sequencing covered 230 to 250 trial participants: 207 given two doses of AZD1222 and 26 given two doses of MenACWY control vaccine. Trial participants were enrolled by age into 18-55, 56-69 and 70-plus year subgroups, with approximately 160, 26 and 62 TCR-sequenced participants respectively.

The time point label here, explained by the study, means: baseline before first vaccination. Vaccinee samples came from UK trials COV001 and COV002, including a single-blind randomized controlled phase 2/3 trial of AZD1222 (ChAdOx1 nCoV-19) in healthy adults. For TCRbeta chain sequencing, PBMC samples were collected from trial participants at day 0 and at day 28 after the second dose. A remark on this clone: Its antigen specificity is not known. Base qualities are not at hand, and no much larger clone is one base apart.

Beyond this particular receptor, the publication reports: A significant rise in spike-specific TCR breadth and depth was observed after two AZD1222 doses relative to day 0 and relative to MenACWY recipients. In the small 56-69-year group, the increase in depth fell short of significance, most likely because of low power. Most participants were white British and females outnumbered males, and the authors suggested that clonal diversity may have been underestimated. Because no day 14 peak-response samples were available, repertoires were characterized only after the peak T cell response. The vaccine-associated CD4 TCRs covered the entire spike protein, and the dominant responses fell in regions 160-218 and 743-854. Conclusions about previously exposed vaccinees were limited because only six or seven AZD1222 recipients were SARS-CoV-2 seropositive at baseline. Reportedly, almost half of the unique spike-specific TCRs recognized epitopes lying outside the regions that are mutated in the B.1.351 and B.1.1.7 variants.

The CDR3 sequence holds 16 residues, the cysteine and phenylalanine included. Just CDR3 DNA is preserved here, 48 bases in frame from base 1. V drops 6 bases and J drops 3 bases, leaving 20 bases in between. CDR1 and CDR2 are drawn from the germline V gene: MRHNA, SNTAGT. The CDR3 regions of human TCRbeta chains were analyzed by immunosequencing. The original methods were these. Repertoire TCRs were checked for matches against a reference library of SARS-CoV-2-specific TCRs that had been generated using the MIRA antigen-specificity platform. Breadth was defined as the fraction of unique TCRs that were SARS-CoV-2-associated. Depth was defined as the fraction of total T cells that were SARS-CoV-2-associated. Using the MIRA data, each spike-specific TCR was assigned both to the spike region to which the TCR was reactive and to a CD4 or CD8 class. Log10-transformed breadth and depth values were compared by one-way ANOVA with Sidak's multiple comparisons tests. TCRdb carries this immuneACCESS record with in-frame sequences only. Its versions omit some clonotypes, under half of them owing to an unresolved V gene in the studies checked, with the rest unexplained. D and trimming come from the DNA, and the V and J calls and clone size come from that table. For this sample there are approximately 180,000 clones; roughly nine tenths appear just once. 2.5% to 3% of the sample is held by the ten biggest clonotypes.

The sequencing used peripheral blood, collected on day 0 of AZD1222 vaccination. This clonotype was sampled from an adult in good health. The V and J genes are TRBV6-4 and TRBJ1-2; the best D guess is TRBD1, with 5 bases matching. The CDR3 region: CASRLRRLQGDYGYTF. The nucleotides are TGTGCCAGCAGACTCCGGCGACTTCAGGGCGACTATGGCTACACCTTC.